This TCR beta chain is drawn from a study of CD8+CD57+ T cells in acquired aplastic anemia. Study context: Sorted CD4+ and CD8+ cell DNA averaged around 3 ug. Study results and limitations: Overlap between patients and controls comprised about 30 CD8+ CDR3 sequences.

The CDR3 is 15 amino acids. Looked up from germline, CDR1 is LNHDA and CDR2 is SQIVND (reference sequence). V was pared by 5 bases and J by 7 bases, with 11 bases of the junction left unmatched. TCR beta VDJ and CDR3 were profiled, and genomic DNA was the template. MiXCR, run by TCRdb on the reads, gives a single entry per CDR3 protein. This sample has hundreds of thousands of distinct CDR3 sequences, with roughly a third found just once. This clonotype has at least ten counts. Its antigen is still unknown. It was patients with CD8+CD57+ cell expansion by flow cytometry who were chosen for sequencing. The sequenced sample was sorted CD4+, CD8+, or CD8+CD57+ T cells (not recorded which) from PBMCs. The source is a human donor with aplastic anemia. V is TRBV19 and J is TRBJ1-5; 7 bases fit TRBD1. Here the CDR3 reads CASSPEGANGQPQHF. The CDR3 DNA reads TGTGCCAGTAGTCCCGAGGGGGCAAACGGGCAGCCCCAGCATTTT.